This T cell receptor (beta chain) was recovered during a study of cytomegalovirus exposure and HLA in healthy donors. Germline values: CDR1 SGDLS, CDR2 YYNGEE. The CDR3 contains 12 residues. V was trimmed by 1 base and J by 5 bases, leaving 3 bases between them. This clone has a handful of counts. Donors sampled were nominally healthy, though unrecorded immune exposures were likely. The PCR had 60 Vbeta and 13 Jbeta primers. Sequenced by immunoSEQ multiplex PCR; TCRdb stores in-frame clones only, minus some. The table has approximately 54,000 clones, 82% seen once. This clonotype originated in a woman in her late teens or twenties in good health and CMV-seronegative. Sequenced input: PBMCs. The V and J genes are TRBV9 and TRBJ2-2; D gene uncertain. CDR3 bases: TGTGCCAGCAGCGTATATACCGGGGAGCTGTTTTTT. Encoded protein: CASSVYTGELFF. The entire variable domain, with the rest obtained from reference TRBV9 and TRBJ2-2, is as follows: DSGVTQTPKHLITATGQRVTLRCSPRSGDLSVYWYQQSLDQGLQFLIQYYNGEERAKGNILERFSAQQFPDLHSELNLSSLELGDSALYFCASSVYTGELFFGEGSRLTVL.